This entry lists 25 T cell receptor beta chains sequenced from one sample in a study of naive and memory T cell subsets. Both TRBC1 and TRBC2 were covered by a beta constant-region primer of two equimolar oligonucleotides. Nested alpha and beta constant-region primers with the SP2 primer drove four PCR rounds on ligated cDNA. TCRdb recomputed calls from the UMI-ligation and nested PCR reads with MiXCR, one row per CDR3 protein. The table includes about 17,000 distinct CDR3 sequences, around 10% detected once. Material for sequencing was central memory CD8+ T cells from blood. All receptors derive from a human donor in good health.

This clonotype was recorded many times. The V and J genes are TRBV18 and TRBJ2-7; D gene uncertain. V was trimmed by 5 bases and J by 6 bases, leaving 5 bases between them. The V gene's germline CDR1 is KGHSH and CDR2 LQKENI. The CDR3 has 10 amino acids. The CDR3 loop reads CASSVCEQYF. As DNA, the CDR3 is TGTGCCAGCTCAGTCTGCGAGCAGTACTTC.

The rearrangement uses TRBV4-3 and TRBJ1-6; D not certain. Per germline, CDR1 LGHNA and CDR2 YSLEER. V was clipped by 6 bases and J by 0 bases, with 18 bases between them. The CDR3 sequence is 18 residues long. The CDR3: CASSRHPRWSSYNSPLHF. The CDR3, as DNA: TGCGCCAGCAGTCGACATCCGAGATGGAGCTCCTATAATTCACCCCTCCACTTT.

This clonotype was counted at least ten times. V gene TRBV7-9 combines with J gene TRBJ1-1, with a tentative D call TRBD1 (5 bases). Per the germline V gene, CDR1 is SEHNR and CDR2 is FQNEAQ (reference sequence). This CDR3 has 12 amino acids. Deletions cut 5 bases from V and 11 bases from J, with 15 bases between. CDR3 coding DNA: TGTGCCAGCAGCCCAGGGCCGTACGGCGCTTTCTTT. Encoded protein: CASSPGPYGAFF.

V usage is TRBV15 and J usage is TRBJ2-1, with D tentatively TRBD1 (6 bases). V lost 4 bases and J lost 4, with 14 bases in between. CDR3 length equals 15 residues. Germline lookup yields CDR1 LNHNV and CDR2 YYDKDF (reference sequence). CDR3 sequence reads: CATSILWGPYNEQFF. The DNA for the CDR3 is TGTGCCACCAGCATCCTCTGGGGGCCTTACAATGAGCAGTTCTTC. The full variable domain, in which reference TRBV15 and TRBJ2-1 provide the parts outside the CDR3, is DAMVIQNPRYQVTQFGKPVTLSCSQTLNHNVMYWYQQKSSQAPKLLFHYYDKDFNNEADTPDNFQSRRPNTSFCFLDIRSPGLGDTAMYLCATSILWGPYNEQFFGPGTRLTVL.

This clonotype was detected a few times. The chain links TRBV4-3 to TRBJ2-3; perhaps TRBD2 as D (6 bases). Germline values: CDR1 LGHNA, CDR2 YSLEER. The V end was cut by 3 bases, the J end by 2 bases, with 24 bases between. The CDR3 covers 19 residues. The DNA for the CDR3 is TGCGCCAGCAGCCAGACGGGGCCGAACGGGGGACTTTTCACAGATACGCAGTATTTT. As protein: CASSQTGPNGGLFTDTQYF.

This clonotype was detected only a few times. The gene calls are TRBV4-3 and TRBJ2-1; a possible D gene is TRBD1 (5 bases). V lost 0 bases and J lost 5, with 11 bases in between. CDR3 length equals 15 residues. Germline lookup yields CDR1 LGHNA and CDR2 YSLEER. For the CDR3, the DNA is TGCGCCAGCAGCCAAGATGAGGACATAGACAATGAGCAGTTCTTC. Amino acid sequence: CASSQDEDIDNEQFF.

This clonotype has at least ten counts. The V call is TRBV24-1, the J call TRBJ1-1, with D perhaps matching TRBD1 (6 bases). In germline, CDR1 is KGHDR, CDR2 SFDVKD. V shed 7 bases and J shed 1 base, with 9 bases lying between them. This CDR3 contains 13 residues. The CDR3 here is CATREGQNTEAFF. As DNA, the CDR3 is TGTGCCACCAGAGAGGGACAGAACACTGAAGCTTTCTTT.

This clonotype was seen only a few times. The chain recombines TRBV7-2 with TRBJ2-7, with TRBD2 identical over 9 bases. CDR1 and CDR2 from the germline V gene are SGHTA and FQGNSA. CDR3 length: 17 residues. After removal of 4 bases from V and 6 bases from J, the junction contained 16 bases not matched to a gene. CDR3: CASSSTYALAGTGEQYF. CDR3 DNA: TGTGCCAGCAGCTCAACTTACGCGCTAGCGGGGACGGGCGAGCAGTACTTC.

The chain combines TRBV5-4 with TRBJ2-1; D not resolved. V was trimmed by 2 bases and J by 8 bases, leaving 17 bases between them. The CDR3 contains 15 residues. From germline, CDR1 is SGHNT and CDR2 YYREEE (reference sequence). CDR3 sequence: CASSLGGEPADEQFF. The CDR3 bases are TGTGCCAGCAGCTTAGGTGGGGAACCGGCCGATGAGCAGTTCTTC.

This chain connects TRBV3-1 to TRBJ2-2, with 9 bases that match TRBD1. J gave up 0 bases and V 4 bases, and 18 bases lay outside the gene matches. CDR3 length: 21 residues. Germline CDR1 reads LGHDT; CDR2 reads YNNKEL (reference sequence). CDR3 coding DNA: TGTGCCAGCAGCCTCCAGAGGGAGGGGGGACAGGGACTCGCGAACACCGGGGAGCTGTTTTTT. This sequence encodes CASSLQREGGQGLANTGELFF.

This clonotype was observed many times. The V call is TRBV6-1, the J call TRBJ2-3; possible D gene TRBD2, 5 bases. This CDR3 is built from 15 residues. In germline, CDR1 is MNHNS, CDR2 SASEGT. Trimming left V 2 bases short and J 4 bases short, with 13 bases between. CDR3 amino acids: CASSEKQAGPDTQYF. CDR3 DNA: TGTGCCAGCAGTGAAAAGCAGGCGGGCCCAGATACGCAGTATTTT.

This clonotype showed up just a few times. The V call is TRBV12-5, the J call TRBJ1-2, with unresolved D. Germline V CDR1 and CDR2: LGHNT, FRNRAP. This CDR3 has 13 residues. V was trimmed by 3 bases and J by 8 bases, leaving 13 bases between them. CDR3 bases: TGTGCTAGTGGTTTTAGCACAATGGAGGGCTACACCTTC. Its protein is CASGFSTMEGYTF.

This clonotype was counted a few times. The V gene is TRBV24-1, the J gene TRBJ2-1; D possibly corresponds to TRBD2 (5 bases). Per the germline V gene, CDR1 is KGHDR and CDR2 is SFDVKD. CDR3 length: 14 amino acids. With 1 base removed from V and 8 bases from J, the gap between germline ends came to 11 bases. Here the CDR3 reads CATSDFAGSDEQFF. Here the CDR3 DNA reads TGTGCCACCAGTGATTTTGCGGGTTCTGATGAGCAGTTCTTC.

This chain connects TRBV20-1 to TRBJ1-2, with D perhaps matching TRBD1 (5 bases). Germline V gene data show CDR1 as DFQATT and CDR2 as SNEGSKA (reference sequence). The CDR3 consists of 18 residues. Trimming pared 0 bases from V and 1 base from J, leaving 21 bases between. The CDR3 DNA is TGCAGTGCTAGAGATCAGGCCAGGGTCCCCTACGGTAACTATGGCTACACCTTC. This sequence encodes CSARDQARVPYGNYGYTF.

The V call is TRBV4-3, the J call TRBJ1-4; TRBD1 might be the D (5 bases). The germline V gene has CDR1 LGHNA and CDR2 YSLEER. Trimming took 0 bases from V and 7 from J, leaving 9 bases between them. CDR3 length equals 14 residues. This CDR3 reads CASSQEQEGEKLFF. DNA of the CDR3: TGCGCCAGCAGCCAAGAACAGGAGGGTGAAAAACTGTTTTTT.

This clonotype is classed as medium-sized. The chain links TRBV4-3 to TRBJ2-6; D is possibly TRBD2 (5 bases). V was cut by 2 bases and J by 0 bases, with 8 bases left in between. This CDR3 has 16 amino acids. The germline gives CDR1 LGHNA, CDR2 YSLEER. The CDR3 DNA follows: TGCGCCAGCAGCCAACGGGAAGGCTCTGGGGCCAACGTCCTGACTTTC. Protein sequence: CASSQREGSGANVLTF.

In this sample, this clonotype turned up a few times. V is TRBV6-1 and J is TRBJ2-1; 10 nucleotides match TRBD2. Germline-derived CDR1 and CDR2 are MNHNS and SASEGT. J gave up 3 bases and V 1 base, and 3 bases lay outside the gene matches. This CDR3 comprises 16 residues. The DNA for the CDR3 is TGTGCCAGCAGTGAAGATAGCGGGGGGAACTACAATGAGCAGTTCTTC. It is translated as CASSEDSGGNYNEQFF.

This clonotype was found many times. The chain joins TRBV6-6 to TRBJ2-1; D gene uncertain. This CDR3 has 20 residues. V lost 3 bases and J lost 1, with 25 bases in between. From germline, CDR1 is MNHNY and CDR2 SVGAGI (reference sequence). The CDR3 bases are TGTGCCAGCAGTTATTTCTCTCTTTTCTCCGGCTCGTTATCCTACAATGAGCAGTTCTTC. Its protein is CASSYFSLFSGSLSYNEQFF.

This clonotype appeared a single time. One base away lies a much larger clone, so this may be a sequencing read error. The chain carries TRBV28 and TRBJ2-1; D gene uncertain. Germline V lookup: CDR1 MDHEN, CDR2 SYDVKM. The V end lost 4 bases, the J end lost 6 bases, and 1 base lay between the germline ends. CDR3 length equals 10 residues. The CDR3 sequence is CASSCNEQFF. CDR3 DNA sequence: TGTGCCAGCAGTTGCAATGAGCAGTTCTTC. The whole variable domain, filled in from reference TRBV28 and TRBJ2-1, reads DVKVTQSSRYLVKRTGEKVFLECVQDMDHENMFWYRQDPGLGLRLIYFSYDVKMKEKGDIPEGYSVSREKKERFSLILESASTNQTSMYLCASSCNEQFFGPGTRLTVL.

This clonotype was counted ten times or more. The V gene is TRBV7-6, the J gene TRBJ1-3, with D uncertain. Trimming pared 5 bases from V and 0 bases from J, leaving 14 bases between. This CDR3 is built from 16 residues. Per the germline V gene, CDR1 is SGHVS and CDR2 is FNYEAQ. The CDR3 is CASSLTDGSSGNTIYF. As DNA, the CDR3 is TGTGCCAGCAGCCTCACAGACGGAAGCTCTGGAAACACCATATATTTT. The full variable domain, in which reference TRBV7-6 and TRBJ1-3 provide the parts outside the CDR3, is GAGVSQSPRYKVTKRGQDVALRCDPISGHVSLYWYRQALGQGPEFLTYFNYEAQQDKSGLPNDRFSAERPEGSISTLTIQRTEQRDSAMYRCASSLTDGSSGNTIYFGEGSWLTVV.

This clonotype appeared a few times. The chain joins TRBV6-1 to TRBJ2-1, with TRBD1 identical over 10 bases. V was clipped by 7 bases and J by 6 bases; unmatched bases: 6. Germline V gene sequence: CDR1 MNHNS, CDR2 SASEGT. The CDR3 extends over 14 amino acids. The CDR3 here is CASKGTGDTNEQFF. CDR3 nucleotides: TGTGCCAGCAAAGGGACAGGGGATACCAATGAGCAGTTCTTC.

In its sample, this clonotype was seen many times. The chain has TRBV7-3 and TRBJ2-1; 9 nucleotides agree with TRBD2. The length of the CDR3 is 15 residues. The germline V gene has CDR1 SGHTA and CDR2 FQGTGA. V gave up 5 bases and J gave up 8 bases; unmatched junction bases: 10. The CDR3 reads CASSLLGGGADEQFF. The CDR3 DNA sequence: TGTGCCAGCAGCCTGTTGGGCGGGGGGGCGGATGAGCAGTTCTTC.

Turning to this clonotype: A much larger clone differs by one base, so this may be a read error. The chain employs TRBV7-9 and TRBJ2-1, with 13 bases matching TRBD2. The CDR3 consists of 15 residues. Germline CDR1 and CDR2: SEHNR and FQNEAQ (reference sequence). J gave up 8 bases and V 5 bases, and 6 bases lay outside the gene matches. The CDR3 DNA is TGTGCCAGCAGCCGGACTAGCGGGGGAGATGATGAGCAGTTCTTC. Its translation is CASSRTSGGDDEQFF.

The V gene is TRBV27, the J gene TRBJ2-7, with a possible D match to TRBD2 (6 bases). CDR1 and CDR2 (germline): MNHEY, SMNVEV (reference sequence). The CDR3 covers 14 residues. V gave up 1 base and J gave up 7 bases, with 14 bases separating them. The CDR3 protein is CASSLLPGVKEQYF. The CDR3 DNA sequence: TGTGCCAGCAGTTTATTGCCGGGAGTAAAAGAGCAGTACTTC.

This clonotype was seen more than once but under ten times. V is TRBV4-2 and J is TRBJ2-1, with 7 bases lining up with TRBD1. Germline V lookup: CDR1 LGHNA, CDR2 YNFKEQ. V was clipped by 0 bases and J by 2 bases; unmatched bases: 1. The CDR3 covers 15 residues. The DNA of the CDR3 is TGTGCCAGCAGCCAAGAGGGACAGACCTACAATGAGCAGTTCTTC. Residues: CASSQEGQTYNEQFF.